This TCR beta chain was captured in a study of cytomegalovirus exposure and HLA in healthy donors (dated by TCRdb to 2017 to 2019). At the level of the whole study: According to an earlier analysis of a few hundred of the donors, about 170 million T cells yielded 95 million to 140 million unique TCR beta sequences and approximately 280 Gb of sequence data. In a later genetic analysis, genome-wide SNP genotypes for about three fifths of the roughly 670 donors were used, and that subset was treated as a discovery cohort. In an earlier analysis of 500 to 650 of the donors, high-throughput TCR beta sequencing was used to judge whether each TCR beta V gene segment behaved as functional or pseudogenic. Around 320 gigabases of sequencing data and approximately 85 million unique TCR sequences were included in an early release covering about 620 HLA-typed donors. A handful of DR-DQ haplotypes were handled as single units for association and clustering because linkage in the cohort was strong. Typing coverage differed by locus: A, B, C, DRB1 and DQB1 were typed in about 629-640 donors, DQA1 in about 560, DPA1 in 600 to 610, and DPB1 in roughly 450. The study used immunosequencing to profile the T cell repertoires of some 600 subjects and linked those repertoires to cytomegalovirus serostatus. Of the 300 to 450 genotyped donors, 81% fell in the genetic ancestry cluster associated with self-reported Caucasian donors. In addition to the first cohort of 666 subjects, a separate validation cohort of approximately 130 different subjects was used. In a later analysis, previously published TCR beta repertoires from 550 to 750 donors were re-analyzed and high-resolution HLA genotyping was added so that TCR occurrence patterns could be studied. All discovery cohort repertoires had been generated on a single sequencing platform. Donor age, sex, ethnicity and CMV serostatus were compiled together with the repertoire data. The aim of the study was to test whether cataloging public T cell receptors could identify signatures of past pathogen exposure. High-throughput TCR immunosequencing, statistical association of individual TCRs with disease status, and machine learning were combined to predict cytomegalovirus infection status. Across some 400 genotyped donors of the cohort, an average of approximately 240,000 unique TCR beta nucleotide sequences per donor were sequenced, and 15% to 20% of those sequences were non-productive. In the later analysis, no new phenotypic data were used to find candidate immune exposures; instead, reliance was placed on TCR beta sequences and their occurrence across donors. Class I and class II HLA loci were covered by the typing at four-digit resolution.

General findings and caveats noted by the study authors: A cluster of highly shared sequence variants was judged likely to be a technical artifact of the sequencing pipeline. Broadly in line with IMGT annotations, most TCR beta V segments showed up in productive rearrangements about 87% or about 30% of the time in an earlier analysis of several hundred of the donors. Most CMV-associated TCR beta chains appeared to be HLA-restricted in a later analysis, and the HLA associations seemed to be driven largely by CMV exposure. The authors suggested that the approach could potentially be generalized to other disease states and immunological phenotypes. Specific HLA alleles were associated with more than 15,000 TCR beta sequences at a false discovery rate of 0.05 in a later analysis. A later analysis found that HLA-associated TCR beta chains were more clonally expanded and had lower generation probabilities than equally common non-associated chains. Because some donors lacked HLA typing at each locus, the association tests relied only on the typed subset. Linkage disequilibrium might explain the correlated functional status among segregating V segments, but an unknown experimental factor could not be ruled out. According to a later genetic analysis, donors in an Asian-associated ancestry cluster had fewer N-insertions in productive TCRs than the roughly 670-donor mean. The earlier analysis of 587 of the donors excluded some 15 rarely observed V segments, including chromosome 9 orphons, because counts were too low. In a later analysis, TCR association rates were found to vary across HLA loci, with the most associated TCRs seen for DRB1 alleles and the fewest for HLA-C alleles. A further reported finding was that TCR beta sequences accurately predicted the HLA-A and HLA-B alleles for most subjects in the first cohort. Some IMGT-functional V segments, including TRBV6-2 and TRBV6-3, could not be distinguished by the 87-base-pair reads and were therefore excluded. Presence/absence analyses assumed roughly uniform sequencing depth across donors, an assumption that may not hold. According to a later analysis, parvovirus B19, influenza, CMV and Epstein-Barr virus appeared linked to several top co-occurrence clusters. Most TCR sequences were seen in very few donors, while some public TCRs were found in many individuals. When HLA alleles, especially DR and DQ, strongly co-occurred, TCR associations were difficult to assign to individual alleles. In vitro tests confirmed that a few of the cytomegalovirus-associated TCR beta chains recognize cytomegalovirus antigens. The study listed 150 to 200 TCR beta chains as associated with cytomegalovirus. The classifier was reported to diagnose cytomegalovirus status with high specificity and sensitivity in both the original and validation cohorts. An association between a missense DCLRE1C variant and V-gene and J-gene trimming of TCR beta chains was found in a later genetic analysis and replicated in an independent cohort. The cohort was sequenced for TCR beta chains only, and without alpha or paired-chain data the features that could be detected were limited. For the cohort, immune exposure information was limited to CMV serostatus.

The cohort consisted of 650 to 850 healthy bone marrow donors. At the time of sampling, every cohort member was nominally healthy, though immune exposures that went unrecorded were likely present. The donor was CMV seronegative and was included in the group of 352 seronegative cohort members. A peripheral blood sample was provided by each donor, and peripheral blood mononuclear cells were used for TCR beta sequencing. Genomic DNA was extracted from the blood cell samples with the Qiagen DNeasy Blood Extraction Kit. To prepare the library, the immunoSEQ multiplex PCR assay was applied. For the multiplex PCR, a mixture combining 60 forward primers for TCR Vbeta segments and 13 reverse primers for TCR Jbeta segments was used. A multiplex PCR assay on genomic DNA amplified the CDR3 region of rearranged TCR beta genes. On the Illumina HiSeq System, the amplified TCR beta libraries were sequenced as 87-base-pair reads. Regarding the original processing steps: A later analysis tallied around 87 million unique TCR beta chains across the 700 or so repertoires, and some 12 million of those chains were shared by two or more donors. A nearest-neighbor algorithm error-corrected the raw reads and collapsed the reads into unique sequences, merging closely related sequences to remove PCR and sequencing errors. Alignment of CDR3 sequences to IMGT reference sequences was used to assign V, D and J gene segments. For a sequence to be retained, a match of at least six nucleotides to both a V gene segment and a J gene segment was required. A rearrangement counted as productive if the CDR3 had no stop codons and remained in frame with V and J, and every other rearrangement counted as non-productive. CDR3 was defined according to IMGT convention as the region running from the second conserved V-encoded cysteine to the conserved J-encoded phenylalanine. The earlier analysis of around 640 of the donors excluded sequences that lacked an unambiguous match to a single V gene segment. In an earlier analysis of 500 to 750 of the donors, V segments were called functional above 56.7% productive rearrangements and were called segregating when the between-donor standard deviation exceeded 5%. A statistical classification framework was developed to diagnose cytomegalovirus status using the catalog of TCR beta chain sequences. A later analysis assigned V and J genes by comparing TCR nucleotide sequences with IMGT/GENE-DB human TR gene sequences. In a later analysis, CDR3 sequences and most-parsimonious VDJ recombination scenarios were assigned using the TCRdist pipeline. In a later analysis, every TCR beta chain was defined by the combination of its CDR3 amino acid sequence and its V-gene family, and reads without a unique V-gene family were dropped. In a later analysis, around 600 highly shared, low-generation-probability nucleotide sequences were removed to address suspected cross-contamination and a sequencing artifact. In a later analysis, a clonal expansion index for each public chain was calculated from normalized within-repertoire ranks of inferred template counts. Generation probabilities in a later analysis came from a VDJ recombination model fitted to out-of-frame rearrangements, and those results were checked against IGoR. A later analysis scored TCR-TCR, TCR-HLA and TCR-CMV co-occurrence with hypergeometric tests, applying a repertoire-size bias correction to TCR pairs. To estimate false discovery rates, a later analysis permuted the HLA or CMV assignments 20 times. In a later analysis, co-occurring TCRs were grouped using DBSCAN, and TCRdist sequence similarity was added for clustering within HLA-allele-positive subsets. For co-occurrence clustering, repertoires with fewer than 30,000 or more than 120,000 public chains were excluded, along with roughly 5 repertoires with anomalous nucleotide sharing. The source is immuneACCESS, and TCRdb retained only in-frame sequences with V and J called. Part of the clones is not carried over; for the studies checked, unresolved V genes explain less than half of this, and the remainder is unexplained. The DNA was the basis for D and trimming; V, J and clone size are from that table. In this sample the table shows approximately 250,000 clones, 70% to 90% of which occur a single time. The top ten clones comprise 0.2% to 0.3% of the sample.

The CDR3 holds 14 amino acids from the cysteine to the phenylalanine. Solely the CDR3 DNA is kept, with 42 bases framed from the first base. V and J lose 2 bases and 5 bases, and a span of 12 bases separates them. As encoded in the germline V gene, CDR1 is SGHTA while CDR2 is FQGNSA. In regard to this clone: The specificity of this receptor is unknown. No much larger clonotype is one base removed from it; base qualities were not supplied.

Sequencing input: PBMCs. The chain links TRBV7-2 with TRBJ2-5; no D segment can be confidently identified. This TCR derives from a girl aged 2 to 10 in good health and CMV-seronegative. The DNA sequence is given as TGTGCCAGCAGCTTACCGCTAGTTGGCGAGACCCAGTACTTC. Translation gives CASSLPLVGETQYF.